The rows below give T cell receptor beta chains drawn from one sample of a study of CXCR3-negative and CXCR3-positive naive CD8 T cells. Reanalyzing the 5' RACE reads, TCRdb keeps one entry per CDR3 protein, without DNA. The table lists under 150,000 distinct CDR3 sequences. Sequencing was carried out using naive CXCR3+ CD8+ T cells from blood. All receptors come from a human donor in good health. Some clones in this sample may be carry-over from other donors' samples. CDR3s include the opening cysteine and the closing phenylalanine or tryptophan.

>TRBJ2-5|TRBV30
CAWTGTASGTQYF
>TRBJ2-1|TRBV29-1
CSVEERGLAGLSYNEQFF
>TRBJ1-4|TRBV6-5
CASSIELRSNEKLFF
>TRBJ2-1|TRBV29-1
CSVVADNEQFF
>TRBJ2-6|TRBV29-1
CSGVGVSGANVLTF
>TRBJ2-5|TRBV29-1
CSTRLREQETQYF
>TRBJ1-2|TRBV20-1
CSVPGQYYGYTF
>TRBJ2-2|TRBV7-3
CASSLTMGGHTGELFF
>TRBJ1-1|TRBV7-9
CASFLGQGTEAFF
>TRBJ2-1|TRBV11-1
CASSLDPSIYNEQFF
>TRBJ2-5|TRBV3-1
CASSQGSQETQYF
>TRBJ1-2|TRBV29-1
CSDLTGAGYTF
>TRBJ2-2|TRBV9
CASSVGGAANTGELFF
>TRBJ2-1|TRBV20-1
CSARDLWGPGDEQFF
>TRBJ2-7|TRBV5-1
CASSLAGGPVEQYF
>TRBJ1-3|TRBV29-1
CSVEVPASSGNTIYF
>TRBJ2-7|TRBV10-2
CASSADRAEQYF
>TRBJ1-1|TRBV13
CASSLKGGAWTEAFF
>TRBJ1-2|TRBV3-1
CASSYTDSYGYTF
>TRBJ2-7|TRBV5-1
CASSLFQKAEQYF
>TRBJ1-2|TRBV7-3
CASSFQGLSYTF
>TRBJ2-7|TRBV12-3/TRBV12-4
CASRPQGSSSYEQYF
>TRBJ2-1|TRBV7-9
CASIGRASNEQFF
>TRBJ2-2|TRBV12-3/TRBV12-4
CASSVAGTGVIGELFF
>TRBJ2-5|TRBV11-3
CASSFRGIGETQYF
>TRBJ2-7|TRBV4-2
CASSQAGGSYEQYF
>TRBJ2-7|TRBV20-1
CSARDSGTSGYEQYF
>TRBJ1-1|TRBV27
CASSLGSQEAFF
>TRBJ1-2|TRBV5-6
CASRSDRDFGYTF
>TRBJ2-5|TRBV7-9
CASSYEGAGETQYF
>TRBJ2-7|TRBV20-1
CSAREGHTYEQYF
>TRBJ1-1|TRBV4-2
CASSQDEGGTGGTEAFF
>TRBJ2-2|TRBV7-6
CASSLRHPGELFF
>TRBJ2-1|TRBV14
CASSADRGLNALYNEQFF
>TRBJ2-1|TRBV7-3
CASSQTHGGANEQFF
>TRBJ2-7|TRBV10-3
CAISDASSQNYEQYF
>TRBJ1-1|TRBV6-5
CASILRGEGKKTEAFF
>TRBJ2-1|TRBV15
CATNPWDTDEQFF
>TRBJ2-3|TRBV6-5
CASRGEGDRDSPDTQYF
>TRBJ2-5|TRBV3-1
CASMPWTSGRAQETQYF
>TRBJ2-7|TRBV7-9
CASSSPLGAEGPLTTNYEQYF
>TRBJ2-7|TRBV29-1
CSVEDGGYEQYF
>TRBJ2-4|TRBV12-3/TRBV12-4
CASSLSLAKNIQYF
>TRBJ2-5|TRBV12-3/TRBV12-4
CASSLSMDQETQYF
>TRBJ2-5|TRBV29-1
CSALSPWAGGQETQYF
>TRBJ2-7|TRBV13
CASSLETTSGRPLREQYF
>TRBJ2-5|TRBV28
CASTNPDSFEETQYF
>TRBJ2-7|TRBV4-3
CASSQEYARRSYEQYF
>TRBJ2-7|TRBV11-2
CASSLGRTGIGEQYF
>TRBJ2-1|TRBV9
CASSVVAGTYNEQFF
>TRBJ2-7|TRBV3-1
CASRPGTGNYEQYF
>TRBJ2-2|TRBV4-2
CASSQDPSGYTTGELFF
>TRBJ2-7|TRBV29-1
CSVAGGEASYEQYF
>TRBJ2-7|TRBV7-2
CASSHFPDSSYEQYF
>TRBJ2-3|TRBV7-2
CASSPRGGLAGELYTQYF
>TRBJ1-5|TRBV27
CASSWEAGQPQHF
>TRBJ1-2|TRBV5-5
CASSPTDSYGYTF
>TRBJ2-2|TRBV12-3/TRBV12-4
CASSPMPTGEVF
>TRBJ1-1|TRBV30
CAWSSTAGAEAFF
>TRBJ2-1|TRBV20-1
CSAIPGTDQFF